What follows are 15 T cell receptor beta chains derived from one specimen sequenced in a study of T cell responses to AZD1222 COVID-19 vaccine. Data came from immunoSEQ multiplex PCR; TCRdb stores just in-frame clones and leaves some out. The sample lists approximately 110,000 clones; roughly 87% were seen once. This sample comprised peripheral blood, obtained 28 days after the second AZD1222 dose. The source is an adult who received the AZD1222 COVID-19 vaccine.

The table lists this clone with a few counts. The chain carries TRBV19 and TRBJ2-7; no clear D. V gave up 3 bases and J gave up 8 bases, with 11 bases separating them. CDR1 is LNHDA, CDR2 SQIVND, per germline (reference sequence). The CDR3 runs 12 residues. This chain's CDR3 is CASSIEATKQYF. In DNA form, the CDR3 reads TGTGCCAGTAGTATTGAGGCGACCAAGCAGTACTTC.

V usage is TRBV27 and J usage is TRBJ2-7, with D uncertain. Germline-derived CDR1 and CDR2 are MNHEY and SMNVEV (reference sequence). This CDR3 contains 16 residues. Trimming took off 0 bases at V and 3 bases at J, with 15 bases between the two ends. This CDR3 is CASSLSKLESIYEQYF. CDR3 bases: TGTGCCAGCAGTTTATCCAAGCTGGAGAGTATCTACGAGCAGTACTTC.

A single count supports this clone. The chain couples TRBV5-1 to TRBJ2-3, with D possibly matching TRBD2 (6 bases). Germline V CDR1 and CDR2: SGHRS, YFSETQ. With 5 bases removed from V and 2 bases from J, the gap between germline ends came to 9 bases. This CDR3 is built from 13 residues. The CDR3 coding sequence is TGCGCCAGCAGGGACTATACCACAGATACGCAGTATTTT. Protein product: CASRDYTTDTQYF.

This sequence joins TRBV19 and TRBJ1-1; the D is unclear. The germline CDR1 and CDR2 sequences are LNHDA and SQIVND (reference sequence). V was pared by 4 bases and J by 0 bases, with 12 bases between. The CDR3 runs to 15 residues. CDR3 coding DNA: TGTGCCAGTAGTAAGCGGGTCGGACTGAACACTGAAGCTTTCTTT. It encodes CASSKRVGLNTEAFF.

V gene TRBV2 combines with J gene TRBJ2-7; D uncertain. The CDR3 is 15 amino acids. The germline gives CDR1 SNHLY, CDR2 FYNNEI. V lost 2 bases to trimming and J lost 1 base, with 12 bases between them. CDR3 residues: CASSEQVVISYEQYF. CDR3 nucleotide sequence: TGTGCCAGCAGTGAACAGGTGGTAATATCCTACGAGCAGTACTTC.

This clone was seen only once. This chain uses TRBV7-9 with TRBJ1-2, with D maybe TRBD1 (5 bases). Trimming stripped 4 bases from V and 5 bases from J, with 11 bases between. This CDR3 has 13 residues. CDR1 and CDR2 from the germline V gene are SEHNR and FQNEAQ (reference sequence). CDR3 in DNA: TGTGCCAGCAGCTCCTCAGGGTTATATGGCTACACCTTC. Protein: CASSSSGLYGYTF.

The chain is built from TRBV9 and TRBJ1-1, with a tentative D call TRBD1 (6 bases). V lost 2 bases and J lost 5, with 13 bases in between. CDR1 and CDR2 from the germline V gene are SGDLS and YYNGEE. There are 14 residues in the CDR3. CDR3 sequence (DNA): TGTGCCAGCAGCGTGGGCAGGGGAGAAACTGAAGCTTTCTTT. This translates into CASSVGRGETEAFF.

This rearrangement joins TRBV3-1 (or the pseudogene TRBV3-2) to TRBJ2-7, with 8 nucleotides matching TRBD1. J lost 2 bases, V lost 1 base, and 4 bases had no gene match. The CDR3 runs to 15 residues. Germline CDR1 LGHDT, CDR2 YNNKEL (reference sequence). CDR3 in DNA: TGTGCCAGCAGCCAAGGGTCAGGGGGCCCCTACGAGCAGTACTTC. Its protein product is CASSQGSGGPYEQYF.

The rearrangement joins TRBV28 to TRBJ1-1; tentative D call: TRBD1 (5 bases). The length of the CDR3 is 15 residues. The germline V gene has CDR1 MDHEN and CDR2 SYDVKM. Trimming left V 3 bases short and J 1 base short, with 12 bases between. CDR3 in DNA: TGTGCCAGCAGTTTGATAACAGGCTGGAACACTGAAGCTTTCTTT. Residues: CASSLITGWNTEAFF.

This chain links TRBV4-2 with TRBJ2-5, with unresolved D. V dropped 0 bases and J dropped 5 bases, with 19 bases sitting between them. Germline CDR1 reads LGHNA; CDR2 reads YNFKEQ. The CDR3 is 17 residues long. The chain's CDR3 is CASSQDRPTRDRETQYF. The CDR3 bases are TGTGCCAGCAGCCAAGATAGGCCTACCCGAGACCGCGAGACCCAGTACTTC.

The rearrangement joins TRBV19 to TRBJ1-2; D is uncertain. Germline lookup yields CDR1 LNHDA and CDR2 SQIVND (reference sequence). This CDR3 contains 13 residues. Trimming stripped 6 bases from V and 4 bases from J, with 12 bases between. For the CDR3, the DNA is TGTGCCAGTAGAAGGCAAGAAGGCTATGGCTACACCTTC. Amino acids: CASRRQEGYGYTF. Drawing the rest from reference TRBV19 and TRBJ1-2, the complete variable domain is DGGITQSPKYLFRKEGQNVTLSCEQNLNHDAMYWYRQDPGQGLRLIYYSQIVNDFQKGDIAEGYSVSREKKESFPLTVTSAQKNPTAFYLCASRRQEGYGYTFGSGTRLTVV.

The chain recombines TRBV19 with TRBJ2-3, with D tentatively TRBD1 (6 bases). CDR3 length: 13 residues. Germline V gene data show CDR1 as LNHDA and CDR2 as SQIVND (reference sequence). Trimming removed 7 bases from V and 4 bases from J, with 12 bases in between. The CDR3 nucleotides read TGTGCCAGTAACACAGGGTTACCAGATACGCAGTATTTT. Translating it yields CASNTGLPDTQYF. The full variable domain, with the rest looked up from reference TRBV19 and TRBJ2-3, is DGGITQSPKYLFRKEGQNVTLSCEQNLNHDAMYWYRQDPGQGLRLIYYSQIVNDFQKGDIAEGYSVSREKKESFPLTVTSAQKNPTAFYLCASNTGLPDTQYFGPGTRLTVL.

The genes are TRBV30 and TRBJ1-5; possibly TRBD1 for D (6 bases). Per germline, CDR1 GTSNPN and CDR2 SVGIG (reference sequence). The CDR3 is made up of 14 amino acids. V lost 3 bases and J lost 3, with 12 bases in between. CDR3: CAWSLGTYNQPQHF. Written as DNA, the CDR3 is TGTGCCTGGAGCCTCGGGACATACAATCAGCCCCAGCATTTT.

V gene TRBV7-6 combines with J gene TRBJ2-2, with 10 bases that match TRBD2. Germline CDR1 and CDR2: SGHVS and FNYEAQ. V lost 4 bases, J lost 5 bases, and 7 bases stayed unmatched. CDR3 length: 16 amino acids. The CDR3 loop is CASSSRTSGQTGELFF. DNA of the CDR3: TGTGCCAGCAGCTCCCGGACTAGCGGTCAAACCGGGGAGCTGTTTTTT.

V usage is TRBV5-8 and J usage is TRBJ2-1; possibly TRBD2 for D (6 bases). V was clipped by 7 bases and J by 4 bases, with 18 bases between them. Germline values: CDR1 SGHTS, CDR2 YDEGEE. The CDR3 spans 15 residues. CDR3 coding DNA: TGTGCCAGCTCGGAGGGACTCAACCGTTACAATGAGCAGTTCTTC. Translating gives CASSEGLNRYNEQFF.